Shown below are 29 T cell receptor beta chains from a single sample sequenced in a study of CXCR3-negative and CXCR3-positive naive CD8 T cells. These TCRs are of unknown antigen specificity. General study points: When CXCR3-positive naive cells were set against CXCR3-negative naive cells, the former had more hydrophobic TRB CDR3s.

UMI-tagged TRB cDNA libraries were built via 5' RACE. TCRdb reanalyzed the 5' RACE reads, giving one entry per CDR3 protein sequence and no DNA. The specimen's table records about 98,000 distinct CDR3 sequences. The sequencing sample was made of naive CXCR3+ CD8+ T cells from blood. Sample subset: CD45RO-CCR7+CD27+CD95- naive CD8+ T cells expressing CXCR3 (TNR3+). Receptors were obtained from a human donor in good health. Some clones in this sample may be carry-over from other donors' samples.

The V call is TRBV16, the J call TRBJ2-1. The CDR3 is 12 amino acids. The germline V gene encodes CDR1 KGHSY and CDR2 FQNENV. The CDR3 protein is CASSQSGHEQFF.

The CDR3 region is CASSPTLTSGGYTDTQYF. The rearrangement joins TRBV7-2 to TRBJ2-3; the TRBD2 assignment by TCRdb is unverifiable without DNA. The length of the CDR3 is 18 residues. The germline gives CDR1 SGHTA, CDR2 FQGNSA. The entire variable domain, with the rest obtained from reference TRBV7-2 and TRBJ2-3, is as follows: GAGVSQSPSNKVTEKGKDVELRCDPISGHTALYWYRQSLGQGLEFLIYFQGNSAPDKSGLPSDRFSAERTGGSVSTLTIQRTQQEDSAVYLCASSPTLTSGGYTDTQYFGPGTRLTVL.

The chain uses TRBV20-1 and TRBJ2-1. Germline V gene data show CDR1 as DFQATT and CDR2 as SNEGSKA (reference sequence). The CDR3 consists of 13 residues. The CDR3 sequence is CSARGNSYSEQFF.

V gene TRBV19 combines with J gene TRBJ2-4; the TCRdb call, TRBD1, lacks DNA for checking. This CDR3 has 16 residues. Germline V lookup: CDR1 LNHDA, CDR2 SQIVND (reference sequence). The CDR3 reads CASSTPGTGAKNIQYF.

J is TRBJ2-7 and V is TRBV15; the TCRdb D gene call, TRBD1, has no DNA to confirm it. Per the germline V gene, CDR1 is LNHNV and CDR2 is YYDKDF (reference sequence). This CDR3 has 16 amino acids. The CDR3 protein is CATSREGTVGVYEQYF.

V gene TRBV20-1 combines with J gene TRBJ2-1. Per the germline V gene, CDR1 is DFQATT and CDR2 is SNEGSKA (reference sequence). The CDR3 is 15 amino acids. CDR3 protein: CSARRTGGSYNEQFF.

This chain's CDR3 is CASSFNSGGTDTQYF. The chain carries TRBV5-1 and TRBJ2-3; TCRdb outputs TRBD2, but without DNA this stays unchecked. The germline V gene has CDR1 SGHRS and CDR2 YFSETQ. This CDR3 region has 15 residues.

The rearrangement joins TRBV29-1 to TRBJ2-1. The germline CDR1 and CDR2 sequences are SQVTM and ANQGSEA. The CDR3 runs to 17 residues. The CDR3 loop is CSVEEPSTASQYNEQFF.

The rearrangement links TRBV7-6 to TRBJ2-7. The CDR3 totals 11 residues. Looked up from germline, CDR1 is SGHVS and CDR2 is FNYEAQ. The CDR3 sequence is CASSLNYEQYF.

The chain has TRBV6-2 or TRBV6-3 and TRBJ1-4. The CDR3 is 15 amino acids. Germline V CDR1 and CDR2: MNHEY, SVGEGT. The CDR3 region is CASRVTWRESEKLFF.

The chain is built from TRBV12-3 or TRBV12-4 and TRBJ1-6. This CDR3 comprises 12 residues. The CDR3 region is CASSWYNSPLHF.

This chain uses TRBV6-2 or TRBV6-3 with TRBJ1-1; TCRdb calls TRBD1, which cannot be checked without DNA. The CDR3 runs to 11 residues. From germline, CDR1 is MNHEY and CDR2 SVGEGT. CDR3 in amino acids: CASSYQGEAFF.

V usage is TRBV12-3 or TRBV12-4 and J usage is TRBJ2-5; TCRdb lists TRBD2, though no DNA is available to test this call. CDR3 length: 16 amino acids. The CDR3 region is CASSLVSGNYQETQYF.

The CDR3 region is CASKAGGPDTGELFF. The chain is built from TRBV6-1 and TRBJ2-2; the TRBD2 assignment by TCRdb is unverifiable without DNA. CDR1 and CDR2 (germline): MNHNS, SASEGT. This CDR3 has 15 amino acids.

The chain combines TRBV27 with TRBJ2-7; no DNA is available, so the TRBD1 call from TCRdb remains unchecked. Germline-derived CDR1 and CDR2 are MNHEY and SMNVEV (reference sequence). The CDR3 has 15 residues. The CDR3 spells CASSLSTGGPYEQYF.

The rearrangement links TRBV11-2 to TRBJ2-4; TCRdb reports TRBD1, a call that lacks DNA to check it against. CDR1 is SGHAT and CDR2 is FQNNGV in the germline V gene. The CDR3 consists of 15 residues. CDR3 residues: CASSWPHPAKNIQYF.

The V gene is TRBV4-1, the J gene TRBJ2-3; TCRdb indicates TRBD2, and absent DNA this call remains unverified. Germline V gene data show CDR1 as MGHRA and CDR2 as YSYEKL. This CDR3 has 17 amino acids. CDR3 sequence reads: CASSQGWGTSSTDTQYF.

The V and J genes are TRBV5-1 and TRBJ2-1; with no DNA, the TCRdb D assignment of TRBD2 cannot be verified. Germline V gene lookup returns CDR1 SGHRS and CDR2 YFSETQ. The length of the CDR3 is 16 residues. Here the CDR3 reads CASSLAASGSYNEQFF.

The CDR3 loop reads CASKDSMNTEAFF. The chain combines TRBV12-3 or TRBV12-4 with TRBJ1-1; TCRdb returns TRBD1, unconfirmable since there is no DNA. This CDR3 spans 13 amino acids.

The CDR3 sequence: CASSPWAGQAAPNTGELFF. This chain uses TRBV7-9 with TRBJ2-2; TCRdb's D call, TRBD2, is unchecked because there is no DNA. The CDR3 has 19 residues. CDR1 and CDR2 (germline): SEHNR, FQNEAQ (reference sequence).

J is TRBJ1-6 and V is TRBV13. Germline loops: CDR1 PRHDT, CDR2 FYEKMQ (reference sequence). The CDR3 extends over 15 amino acids. CDR3 residues: CASSLGSGALSPLHF. The complete variable domain, with remaining parts taken from reference TRBV13 and TRBJ1-6, reads AAGVIQSPRHLIKEKRETATLKCYPIPRHDTVYWYQQGPGQDPQFLISFYEKMQSDKGSIPDRFSAQQFSDYHSELNMSSLELGDSALYFCASSLGSGALSPLHFGNGTRLTVT.

The chain carries TRBV12-3 or TRBV12-4 and TRBJ2-7. The CDR3 extends over 12 amino acids. CDR3 region: CASRKTDYEQYF.

The chain links TRBV25-1 to TRBJ2-7; TCRdb gives TRBD2 as the D gene, but with no DNA this cannot be confirmed. The CDR3 consists of 12 residues. Germline assignment: CDR1 MGHDK and CDR2 SYGVNS. CDR3 amino acids: CASSQRTNEQYF.

This rearrangement joins TRBV29-1 to TRBJ2-2; TCRdb's D call of TRBD1 is untestable without DNA. Per germline, CDR1 SQVTM and CDR2 ANQGSEA. The CDR3 loop spans 14 amino acids. The chain's CDR3 is CSVEGTANTGELFF.

The chain is built from TRBV6-6 and TRBJ1-1. This CDR3 is built from 13 residues. CDR1 is MNHNY and CDR2 is SVGAGI in the germline V gene (reference sequence). The CDR3 loop reads CASSYQGIPEAFF.

The rearrangement joins TRBV14 to TRBJ2-7. The CDR3 runs 13 residues. The germline V gene has CDR1 SGHDN and CDR2 FVKESK. This CDR3 is CASSSGPAYEQYF. Supplemented by reference TRBV14 and TRBJ2-7, the full variable domain reads EAGVTQFPSHSVIEKGQTVTLRCDPISGHDNLYWYRRVMGKEIKFLLHFVKESKQDESGMPNNRFLAERTGGTYSTLKVQPAELEDSGVYFCASSSGPAYEQYFGPGTRLTVT.

The chain employs TRBV11-2 and TRBJ2-7; the D gene TCRdb calls, TRBD1, cannot be checked with no DNA. The CDR3 consists of 15 residues. In germline, CDR1 is SGHAT, CDR2 FQNNGV. CDR3 in amino acids: CASSRTISRANEQYF.

This sequence joins TRBV12-3 or TRBV12-4 and TRBJ2-5; TCRdb selects TRBD2, and the lack of DNA leaves this call unchecked. The CDR3 is 13 residues long. The CDR3 region is CASRRVEGETQYF.

The chain's CDR3 is CSARDPTAQGYTF. The rearrangement links TRBV20-1 to TRBJ1-2; TCRdb reports TRBD1, a call that lacks DNA to check it against. This CDR3 contains 13 residues. CDR1 is DFQATT and CDR2 is SNEGSKA in the germline V gene (reference sequence).